This is a list of T cell receptor beta chains from one sample in a study of blood T cell repertoires in COVID-19. Clones were read by immunoSEQ multiplex PCR, and TCRdb kept only the in-frame ones, dropping some. The sample includes a few hundred thousand clones, around 91% of them seen just once. The source material was PBMCs or T cells enriched from blood (not recorded which). The receptors derive from a man aged 18-30 years who had recovered from COVID-19. Both conserved end residues are part of each CDR3. The D gene is left open where the match is weak. For some rows the clone size is stated as once, few or many, or as a class when expanded; others skip it.

abundance: NA; len: 20; j_gene: TRBJ1-3; d_gene: NA; v_gene: TRBV15; CDR3nt: TGTGCCACCAGCAGAGATCTGGGCAGGCACCTTGAACTCTCTGGAAACACCATATATTTT; CDR3aa: CATSRDLGRHLELSGNTIYF
abundance: NA; len: 14; j_gene: TRBJ2-5; d_gene: TRBD2; v_gene: TRBV6-5; CDR3nt: TGTGCCAGCAGCAAGACTAGCACCCAAGAGACCCAGTACTTC; CDR3aa: CASSKTSTQETQYF
abundance: once; len: 13; j_gene: TRBJ2-7; d_gene: NA; v_gene: TRBV7-2; CDR3nt: TGTGCCAGCAGCTTCATGGCGCGGGACGAGCAGTACTTC; CDR3aa: CASSFMARDEQYF
abundance: NA; len: 14; j_gene: TRBJ1-2; d_gene: NA; v_gene: TRBV6-5; CDR3nt: TGTGCCAGCAGTCAGCCTCCGGGGAACTATGGCTACACCTTC; CDR3aa: CASSQPPGNYGYTF
abundance: NA; len: 13; j_gene: TRBJ1-1; d_gene: TRBD1; v_gene: TRBV18; CDR3nt: TGTGCCAGCTCACGCGAGGGGGCCTCTGAAGCTTTCTTT; CDR3aa: CASSREGASEAFF
abundance: NA; len: 12; j_gene: TRBJ1-1; d_gene: NA; v_gene: TRBV18; CDR3nt: TGTGCCAGCTCACCAGTAGGGGCGGAAGCTTTCTTT; CDR3aa: CASSPVGAEAFF
abundance: NA; len: 13; j_gene: TRBJ1-2; d_gene: NA; v_gene: TRBV28; CDR3nt: TGTGCCAGCAGCCCTGCGTCCCACTATGGCTACACCTTC; CDR3aa: CASSPASHYGYTF
abundance: NA; len: 11; j_gene: TRBJ2-1; d_gene: NA; v_gene: TRBV6-5; CDR3nt: TGTGCCAGCAGCAGGGGAAATGAGCAGTTCTTC; CDR3aa: CASSRGNEQFF
abundance: NA; len: 15; j_gene: TRBJ2-2; d_gene: TRBD2; v_gene: TRBV24-1; CDR3nt: TGTGCCACCAGTGACCGAGCGGGAGTTACCGGGGAGCTGTTTTTT; CDR3aa: CATSDRAGVTGELFF
abundance: NA; len: 16; j_gene: TRBJ2-6; d_gene: NA; v_gene: TRBV6-5; CDR3nt: TGTGCCAGCAGTTACTCTTGGAGATCTGGGGCCAACGTCCTGACTTTC; CDR3aa: CASSYSWRSGANVLTF
abundance: NA; len: 16; j_gene: TRBJ2-7; d_gene: TRBD1; v_gene: TRBV7-9; CDR3nt: TGTGCCAGCAGCTTGGGACAGGGTACCTACGTGCGGGAGCAGTACTTC; CDR3aa: CASSLGQGTYVREQYF
abundance: NA; len: 16; j_gene: TRBJ2-7; d_gene: NA; v_gene: TRBV15; CDR3nt: TGTGCCACCAGCAGAGACGGCGCAGCTAGCTCCTACGAGCAGTACTTC; CDR3aa: CATSRDGAASSYEQYF
abundance: NA; len: 17; j_gene: TRBJ2-3; d_gene: TRBD1; v_gene: TRBV4-1; CDR3nt: TGCGCCAGCAGAACTACTACCGGGACAGCCTTCACAGATACGCAGTATTTT; CDR3aa: CASRTTTGTAFTDTQYF
abundance: NA; len: 13; j_gene: TRBJ1-1; d_gene: TRBD1; v_gene: TRBV27; CDR3nt: TGTGCCAGCAGGCGACAGGGGTTTTCTGAAGCTTTCTTT; CDR3aa: CASRRQGFSEAFF
abundance: NA; len: 17; j_gene: TRBJ2-3; d_gene: TRBD1; v_gene: TRBV3-1/TRBV3-2; CDR3nt: TGTGCCAGCAGCCGAGGACAGGGTGAGTGGTACACAGATACGCAGTATTTT; CDR3aa: CASSRGQGEWYTDTQYF
abundance: once; len: 19; j_gene: TRBJ2-1; d_gene: TRBD2; v_gene: TRBV4-1; CDR3nt: TGCGCCAGCAGCCTTTCCGGGACTAGCGGGACCAGCTCCTACAATGAGCAGTTCTTC; CDR3aa: CASSLSGTSGTSSYNEQFF